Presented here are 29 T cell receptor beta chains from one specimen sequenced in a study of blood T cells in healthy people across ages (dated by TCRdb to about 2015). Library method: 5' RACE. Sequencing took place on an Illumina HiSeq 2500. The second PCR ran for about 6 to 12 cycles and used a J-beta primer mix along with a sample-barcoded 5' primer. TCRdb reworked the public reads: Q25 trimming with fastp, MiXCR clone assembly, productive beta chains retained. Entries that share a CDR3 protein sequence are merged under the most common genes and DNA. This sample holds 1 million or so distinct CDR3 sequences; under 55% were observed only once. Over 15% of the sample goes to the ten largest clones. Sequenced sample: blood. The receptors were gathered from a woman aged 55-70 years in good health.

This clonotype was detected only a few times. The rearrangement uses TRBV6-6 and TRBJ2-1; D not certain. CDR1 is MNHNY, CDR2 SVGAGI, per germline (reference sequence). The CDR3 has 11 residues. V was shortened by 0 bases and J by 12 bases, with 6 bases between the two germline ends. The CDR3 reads CASSYSGGQFF. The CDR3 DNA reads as TGTGCCAGCAGTTACTCAGGTGGGCAGTTCTTC.

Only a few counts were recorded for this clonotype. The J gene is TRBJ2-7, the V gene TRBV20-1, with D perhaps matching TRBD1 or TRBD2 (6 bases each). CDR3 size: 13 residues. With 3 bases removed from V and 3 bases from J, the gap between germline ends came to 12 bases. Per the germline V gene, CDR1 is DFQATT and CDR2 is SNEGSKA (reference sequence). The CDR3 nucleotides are TGCAGTGCTAGTACGGGGGCCCTCTACGAGCAGTACTTC. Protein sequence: CSASTGALYEQYF.

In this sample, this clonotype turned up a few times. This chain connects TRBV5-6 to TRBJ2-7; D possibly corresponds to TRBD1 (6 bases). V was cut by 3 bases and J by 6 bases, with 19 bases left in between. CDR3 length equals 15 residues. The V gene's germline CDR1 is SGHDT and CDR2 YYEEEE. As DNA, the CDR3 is TGTGCCAGCAGCTCCACAGGGAGAGTTTATTCCGAGCAGTACTTC. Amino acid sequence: CASSSTGRVYSEQYF. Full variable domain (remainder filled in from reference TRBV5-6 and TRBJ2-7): DAGVTQSPTHLIKTRGQQVTLRCSPKSGHDTVSWYQQALGQGPQFIFQYYEEEERQRGNFPDRFSGHQFPNYSSELNVNALLLGDSALYLCASSSTGRVYSEQYFGPGTRLTVT.

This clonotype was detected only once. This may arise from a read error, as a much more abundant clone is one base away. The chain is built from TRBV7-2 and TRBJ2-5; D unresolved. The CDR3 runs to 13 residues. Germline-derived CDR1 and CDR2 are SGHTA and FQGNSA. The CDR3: CASSFSGQETRYF. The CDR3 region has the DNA TGTGCCAGCAGCTTCTCGGGCCAAGAGACCCGGTACTTC.

The CDR3 nucleotides are TGCGCCAGCAGCTTGGCAGCGCTAGCCAAGGAGACCCAGTACTTC. This gives the protein CASSLAALAKETQYF. The chain couples TRBV5-1 to TRBJ2-5; tentatively, D is TRBD2 (5 bases). V lost 0 bases to trimming and J lost 5 bases, with 14 bases between them. This CDR3 spans 15 amino acids. CDR1 is SGHRS and CDR2 is YFSETQ in the germline V gene.

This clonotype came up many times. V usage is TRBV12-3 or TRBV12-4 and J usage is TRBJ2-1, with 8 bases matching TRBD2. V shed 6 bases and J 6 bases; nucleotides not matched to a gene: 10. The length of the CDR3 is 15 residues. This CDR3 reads CASRPTSGSGNEQFF. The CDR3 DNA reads TGTGCCAGCAGGCCTACTAGCGGCTCGGGCAATGAGCAGTTCTTC.

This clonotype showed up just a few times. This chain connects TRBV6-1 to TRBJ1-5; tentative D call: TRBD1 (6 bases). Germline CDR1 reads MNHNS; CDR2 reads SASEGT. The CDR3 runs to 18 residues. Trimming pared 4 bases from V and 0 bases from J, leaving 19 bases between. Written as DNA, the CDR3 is TGTGCCAGCAGTGGACCAGCCACAGGGTGGGGTAGCAATCAGCCCCAGCATTTT. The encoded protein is CASSGPATGWGSNQPQHF.

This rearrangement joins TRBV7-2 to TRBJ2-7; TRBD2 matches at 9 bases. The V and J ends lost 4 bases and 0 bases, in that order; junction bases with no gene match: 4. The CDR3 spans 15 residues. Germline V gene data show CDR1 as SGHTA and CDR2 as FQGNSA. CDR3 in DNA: TGTGCCAGCAGCTACAGAGCGGGAGGCTCCTACGAGCAGTACTTC. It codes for CASSYRAGGSYEQYF.

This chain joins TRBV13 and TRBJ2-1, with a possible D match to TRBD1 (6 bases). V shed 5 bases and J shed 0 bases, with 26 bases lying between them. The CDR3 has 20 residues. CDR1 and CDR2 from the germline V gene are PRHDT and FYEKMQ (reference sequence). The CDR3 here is CASSRMDPGTRVSSYNEQFF. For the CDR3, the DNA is TGTGCCAGCAGCCGAATGGATCCCGGGACAAGGGTCAGCTCCTACAATGAGCAGTTCTTC.

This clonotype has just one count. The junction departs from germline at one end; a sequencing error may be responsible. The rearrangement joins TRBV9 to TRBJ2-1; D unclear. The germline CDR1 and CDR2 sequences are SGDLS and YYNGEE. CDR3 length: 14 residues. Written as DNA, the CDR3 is TGTGCCAACAGCGTAGACTCGCGGAACAATGAGCAGTTCTTC. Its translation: CANSVDSRNNEQFF.

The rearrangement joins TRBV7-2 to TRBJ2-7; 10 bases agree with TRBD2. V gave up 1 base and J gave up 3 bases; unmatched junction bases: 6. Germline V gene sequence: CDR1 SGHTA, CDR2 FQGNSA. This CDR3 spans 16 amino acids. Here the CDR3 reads CASSLGGAGGFYEQYF. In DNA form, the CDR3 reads TGTGCCAGCAGCTTAGGGGGAGCGGGAGGGTTCTACGAGCAGTACTTC.

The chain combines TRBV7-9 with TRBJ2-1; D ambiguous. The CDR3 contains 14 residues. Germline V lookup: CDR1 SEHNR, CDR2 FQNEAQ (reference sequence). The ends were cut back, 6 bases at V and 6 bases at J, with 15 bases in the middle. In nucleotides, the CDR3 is TGTGCCAGCAGGGCAGCCGAGCCCCTCAATGAGCAGTTCTTC. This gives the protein CASRAAEPLNEQFF.

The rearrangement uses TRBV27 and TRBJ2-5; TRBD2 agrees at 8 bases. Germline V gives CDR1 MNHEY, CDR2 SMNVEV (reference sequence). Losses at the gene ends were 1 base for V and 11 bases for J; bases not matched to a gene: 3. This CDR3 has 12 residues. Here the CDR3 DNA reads TGTGCCAGCAGTTTATTCGGCGGGAGGCAGTACTTC. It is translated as CASSLFGGRQYF.

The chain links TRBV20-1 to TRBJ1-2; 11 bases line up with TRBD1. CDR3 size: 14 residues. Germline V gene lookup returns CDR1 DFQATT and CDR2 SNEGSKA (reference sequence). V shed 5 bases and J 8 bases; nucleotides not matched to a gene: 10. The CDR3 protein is CSAGVDRGRGGYTF. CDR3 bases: TGCAGTGCTGGAGTGGACAGGGGGCGCGGGGGCTACACCTTC.

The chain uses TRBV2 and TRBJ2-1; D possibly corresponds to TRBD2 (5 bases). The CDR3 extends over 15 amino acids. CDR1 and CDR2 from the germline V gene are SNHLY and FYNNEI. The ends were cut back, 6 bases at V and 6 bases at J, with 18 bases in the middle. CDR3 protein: CASSFERPTTNEQFF. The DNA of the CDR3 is TGTGCCAGCAGCTTTGAGCGGCCGACCACCAATGAGCAGTTCTTC. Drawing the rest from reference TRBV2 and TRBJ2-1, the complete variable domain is EPEVTQTPSHQVTQMGQEVILRCVPISNHLYFYWYRQILGQKVEFLVSFYNNEISEKSEIFDDQFSVERPDGSNFTLKIRSTKLEDSAMYFCASSFERPTTNEQFFGPGTRLTVL.

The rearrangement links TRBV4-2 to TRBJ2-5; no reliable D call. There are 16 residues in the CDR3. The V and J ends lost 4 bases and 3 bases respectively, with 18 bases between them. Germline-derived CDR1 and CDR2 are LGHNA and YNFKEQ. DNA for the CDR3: TGTGCCAGCAGCCGGCGACTTGGCGTGGAAAAAGAGACCCAGTACTTC. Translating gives CASSRRLGVEKETQYF.

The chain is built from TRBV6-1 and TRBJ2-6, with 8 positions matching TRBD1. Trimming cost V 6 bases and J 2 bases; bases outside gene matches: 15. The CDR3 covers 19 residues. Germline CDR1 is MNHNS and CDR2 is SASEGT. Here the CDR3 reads CASRFPRDRPVAGANVLTF. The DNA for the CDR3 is TGTGCCAGCAGATTCCCCCGGGACAGGCCCGTAGCTGGGGCCAACGTCCTGACTTTC.

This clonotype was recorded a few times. The CDR3 DNA sequence: TGCAGTTCCACTCGACTAGATTTCGGTACGCAGTATTTT. It encodes CSSTRLDFGTQYF. The gene calls are TRBV20-1 and TRBJ2-3; D perhaps matches TRBD2 (6 bases). The CDR3 runs to 13 residues. The V gene's germline CDR1 is DFQATT and CDR2 SNEGSKA (reference sequence). V lost 8 bases and J lost 8, with 20 bases in between.

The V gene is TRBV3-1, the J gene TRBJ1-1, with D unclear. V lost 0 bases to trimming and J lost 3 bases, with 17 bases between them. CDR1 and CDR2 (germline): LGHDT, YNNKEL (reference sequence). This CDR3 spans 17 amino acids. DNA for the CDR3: TGTGCCAGCAGCCAAGACCTGGGGTGGGGTGGGGACACTGAAGCTTTCTTT. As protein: CASSQDLGWGGDTEAFF. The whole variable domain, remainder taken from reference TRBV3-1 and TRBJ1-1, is DTAVSQTPKYLVTQMGNDKSIKCEQNLGHDTMYWYKQDSKKFLKIMFSYNNKELIINETVPNRFSPKSPDKAHLNLHINSLELGDSAVYFCASSQDLGWGGDTEAFFGQGTRLTVV.

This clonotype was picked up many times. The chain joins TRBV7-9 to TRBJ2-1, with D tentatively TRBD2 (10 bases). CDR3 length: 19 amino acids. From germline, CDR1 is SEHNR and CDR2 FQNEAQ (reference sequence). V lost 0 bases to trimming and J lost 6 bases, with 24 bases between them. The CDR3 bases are TGTGCCAGCAGCTTAGCCGGGACAGGGTGGCTAGCGGGAGTCAATGAGCAGTTCTTC. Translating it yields CASSLAGTGWLAGVNEQFF.

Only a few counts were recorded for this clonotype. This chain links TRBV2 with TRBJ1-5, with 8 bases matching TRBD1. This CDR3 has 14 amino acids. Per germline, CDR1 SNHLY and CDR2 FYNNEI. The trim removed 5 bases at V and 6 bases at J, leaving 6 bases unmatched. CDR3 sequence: CASSLDRAGQPQHF. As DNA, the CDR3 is TGTGCCAGCAGTCTGGACAGGGCGGGTCAGCCCCAGCATTTT.

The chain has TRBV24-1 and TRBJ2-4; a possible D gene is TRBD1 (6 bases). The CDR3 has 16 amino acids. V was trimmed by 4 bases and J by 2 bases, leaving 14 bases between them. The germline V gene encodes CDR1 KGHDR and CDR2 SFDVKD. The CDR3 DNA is TGTGCCACCAGTGAACTTACAGGGTTCCCCAAAAACATTCAGTACTTC. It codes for CATSELTGFPKNIQYF.

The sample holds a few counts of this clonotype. The CDR3 DNA reads TGTGCCAGCAGCTTAGATCCAGCGGGAGGATTAATAGAGTTCTTC. Its translation: CASSLDPAGGLIEFF. The rearrangement uses TRBV7-8 and TRBJ2-1, with 9 bases aligning to TRBD2. The CDR3 spans 15 residues. From germline, CDR1 is SGHVS and CDR2 FQNEAQ. J gave up 14 bases and V 1 base, and 12 bases lay outside the gene matches.

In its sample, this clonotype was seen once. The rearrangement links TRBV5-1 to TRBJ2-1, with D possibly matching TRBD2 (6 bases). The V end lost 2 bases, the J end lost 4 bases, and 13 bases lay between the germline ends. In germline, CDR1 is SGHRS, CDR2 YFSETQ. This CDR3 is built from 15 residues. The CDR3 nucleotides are TGCGCCAGCAGCTTAGAAGGACTACTATACAATGAGCAGTTCTTC. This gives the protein CASSLEGLLYNEQFF.

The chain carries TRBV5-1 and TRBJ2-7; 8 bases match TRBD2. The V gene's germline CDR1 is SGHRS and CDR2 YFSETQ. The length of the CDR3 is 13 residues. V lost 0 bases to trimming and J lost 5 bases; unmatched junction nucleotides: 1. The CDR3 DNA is TGCGCCAGCAGCTTGGAACTAGCGGACGAGCAGTACTTC. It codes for CASSLELADEQYF.

CDR3 residues: CASSSQAYYEQYF. DNA of the CDR3: TGTGCCAGCAGTTCGCAAGCGTACTACGAGCAGTACTTC. V and J are TRBV2 and TRBJ2-4; no definite D call. The DNA end is a closer match to TRBJ2-7, so the J assignment may be wrong. The CDR3 spans 13 residues. CDR1 SNHLY and CDR2 FYNNEI come from the germline V gene.

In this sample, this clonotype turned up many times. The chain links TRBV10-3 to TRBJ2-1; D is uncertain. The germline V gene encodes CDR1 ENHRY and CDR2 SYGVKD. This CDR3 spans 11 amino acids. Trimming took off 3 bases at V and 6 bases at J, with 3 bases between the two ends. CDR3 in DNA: TGTGCCATCAGTGAATTCAATGAGCAGTTCTTC. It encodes CAISEFNEQFF.

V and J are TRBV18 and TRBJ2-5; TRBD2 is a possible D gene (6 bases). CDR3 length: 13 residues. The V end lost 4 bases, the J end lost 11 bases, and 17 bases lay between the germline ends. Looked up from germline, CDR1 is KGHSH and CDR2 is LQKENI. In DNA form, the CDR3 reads TGTGCCAGCTCACAGGACTACGGGTCGGAGCAGTACTTC. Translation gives CASSQDYGSEQYF.

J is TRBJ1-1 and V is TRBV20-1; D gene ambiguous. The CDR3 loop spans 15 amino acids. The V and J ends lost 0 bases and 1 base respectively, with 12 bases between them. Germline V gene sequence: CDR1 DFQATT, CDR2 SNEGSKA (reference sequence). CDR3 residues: CSARDWYPQNTEAFF. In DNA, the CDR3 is TGCAGTGCTAGAGATTGGTACCCCCAGAACACTGAAGCTTTCTTT.